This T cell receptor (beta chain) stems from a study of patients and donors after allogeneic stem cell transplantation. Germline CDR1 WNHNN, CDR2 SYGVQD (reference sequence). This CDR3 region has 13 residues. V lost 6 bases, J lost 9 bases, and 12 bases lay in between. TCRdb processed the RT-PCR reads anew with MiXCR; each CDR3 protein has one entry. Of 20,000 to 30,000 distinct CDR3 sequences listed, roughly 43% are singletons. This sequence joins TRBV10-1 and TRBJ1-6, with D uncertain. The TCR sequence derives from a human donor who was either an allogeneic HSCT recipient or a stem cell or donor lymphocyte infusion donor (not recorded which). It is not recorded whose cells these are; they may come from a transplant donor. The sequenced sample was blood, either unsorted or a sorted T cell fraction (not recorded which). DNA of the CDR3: TGCGCCAGCAGCCGGACGATCGCTTCACCCCTCCACTTT. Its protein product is CASSRTIASPLHF.